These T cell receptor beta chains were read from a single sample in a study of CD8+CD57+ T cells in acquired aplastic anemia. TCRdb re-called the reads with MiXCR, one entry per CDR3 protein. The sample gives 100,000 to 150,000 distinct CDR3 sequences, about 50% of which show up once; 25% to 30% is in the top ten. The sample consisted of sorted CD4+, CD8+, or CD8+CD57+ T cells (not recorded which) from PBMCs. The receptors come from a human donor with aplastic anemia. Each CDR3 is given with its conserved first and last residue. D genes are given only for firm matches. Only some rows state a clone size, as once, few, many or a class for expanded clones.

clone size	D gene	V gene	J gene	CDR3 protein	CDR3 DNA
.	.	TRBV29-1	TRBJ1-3	CSGKSGNTIYF	TGCAGCGGAAAGTCTGGAAACACCATATATTTT
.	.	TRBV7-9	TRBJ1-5	CASSLALGNQPQHF	TGTGCCAGCAGCTTAGCGTTGGGCAATCAGCCCCAGCATTTT
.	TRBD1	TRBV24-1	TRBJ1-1	CAISDRGRTEAFF	TGTGCCATTTCAGACAGGGGGAGGACTGAAGCTTTCTTT
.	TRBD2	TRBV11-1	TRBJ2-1	CASSLAGLAGGLSINEQFF	TGTGCCAGCAGCTTAGCTGGACTAGCGGGAGGGCTGTCTATCAATGAGCAGTTCTTC
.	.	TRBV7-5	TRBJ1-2	CISVPEAQPPTIQGGYGYTF	.
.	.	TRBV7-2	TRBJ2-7	CASTKTTGLEQYF	TGTGCCAGCACCAAAACTACAGGGCTCGAGCAGTACTTC
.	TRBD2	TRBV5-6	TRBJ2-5	CASSLGLAGKEETQYF	TGTGCCAGCAGCCTAGGACTAGCGGGGAAGGAAGAGACCCAGTACTTC
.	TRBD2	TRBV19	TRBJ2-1	CASSPGLAGVGEQFF	TGTGCCAGTAGTCCGGGACTAGCGGGAGTTGGTGAGCAGTTCTTC
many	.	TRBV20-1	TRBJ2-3	CSAREGQGVVDTQYF	TGCAGTGCTAGAGAGGGACAAGGGGTAGTGGATACGCAGTATTTT
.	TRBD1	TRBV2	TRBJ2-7	CANEMDRGTYEQYF	TGTGCCAACGAAATGGACAGGGGGACCTACGAGCAGTACTTC
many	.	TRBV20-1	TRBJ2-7	CSAARDTNFYEQYF	TGCAGTGCTGCCCGGGACACAAACTTCTACGAGCAGTACTTC
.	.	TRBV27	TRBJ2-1	CASALPPGLSVF	TGTGCCAGCGCCCTGCCTCCGGGTCTCTCGGTCTTC
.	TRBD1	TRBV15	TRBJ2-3	CATSSTGGSDTQYF	TGTGCCACCAGCAGTACAGGGGGTTCAGATACGCAGTATTTT
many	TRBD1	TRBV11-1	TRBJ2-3	CASSSHRGPRTDTQYF	TGTGCCAGCAGCTCCCACAGGGGGCCCCGCACAGATACGCAGTATTTT
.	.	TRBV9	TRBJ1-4	CASSLAQNRWEKLFF	TGTGCCAGCAGCTTAGCGCAGAACAGATGGGAAAAACTGTTTTTT
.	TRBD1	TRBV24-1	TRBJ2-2	CATRGTANTGELFF	TGTGCCACCAGAGGGACAGCGAACACCGGGGAGCTGTTTTTT
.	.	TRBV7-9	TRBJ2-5	CASSLTLQETQYF	TGTGCCAGCAGCTTAACCCTCCAAGAGACCCAGTACTTC
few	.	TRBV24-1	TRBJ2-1	CATSDATVNEQFF	TGTGCCACCAGTGATGCCACAGTCAATGAGCAGTTCTTC
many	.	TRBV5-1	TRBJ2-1	CASSPGNNEQFF	TGCGCCAGCAGCCCAGGAAACAATGAGCAGTTCTTC
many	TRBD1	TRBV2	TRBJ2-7	CASSESRTGFYEQYF	TGTGCCAGCAGTGAATCTCGGACAGGGTTCTACGAGCAGTACTTC
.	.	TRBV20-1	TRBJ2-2	CSARSTGNTGELFF	TGCAGTGCTAGATCTACAGGGAACACCGGGGAGCTGTTTTTT
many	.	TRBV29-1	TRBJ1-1	CSVDETLSTEAFF	TGCAGCGTGGACGAAACCCTTTCCACTGAAGCTTTCTTT
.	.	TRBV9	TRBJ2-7	CASSVGQSDEQYF	TGTGCCAGCAGCGTAGGCCAGTCAGACGAGCAGTACTTC
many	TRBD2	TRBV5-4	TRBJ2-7	CASSSRTSGSEQYF	TGTGCCAGCAGCTCCCGGACTAGCGGGTCTGAGCAGTACTTC
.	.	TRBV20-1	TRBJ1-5	CSARLHNQPQHF	TGCAGTGCTAGGTTACACAATCAGCCCCAGCATTTT
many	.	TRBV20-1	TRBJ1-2	CSARDSRIYGYTF	TGCAGTGCTAGAGATTCCAGGATCTATGGCTACACCTTC
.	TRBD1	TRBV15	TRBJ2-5	CATSSGQGVWETQYF	TGTGCCACCAGCAGTGGACAGGGGGTCTGGGAGACCCAGTACTTC
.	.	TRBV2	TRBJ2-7	CATLKEASYSSEQYF	TGTGCCACCTTGAAGGAGGCTAGCTACTCATCCGAGCAGTACTTC
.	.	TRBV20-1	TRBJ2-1	CSAPVWGSEQFF	TGCAGTGCCCCCGTCTGGGGGAGCGAGCAGTTCTTC
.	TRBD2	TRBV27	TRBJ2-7	CASSLLAGNSPEQYF	TGTGCCAGCAGTTTACTAGCGGGAAATTCCCCCGAGCAGTACTTC
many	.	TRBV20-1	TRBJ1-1	CSARDGDTEAFF	TGCAGTGCTAGAGATGGGGACACTGAAGCTTTCTTT
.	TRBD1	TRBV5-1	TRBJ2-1	CASSLEPGTDVTEQFF	TGCGCCAGCAGCTTGGAGCCCGGGACAGACGTGACCGAGCAGTTCTTC
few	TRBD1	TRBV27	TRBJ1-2	CASSPPGQGYYGYTF	TGTGCCAGCAGCCCCCCGGGACAGGGTTACTATGGCTACACCTTC
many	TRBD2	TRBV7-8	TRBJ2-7	CASSFRSGGAYEQYF	TGTGCCAGCAGCTTCCGGAGCGGGGGGGCCTACGAGCAGTACTTC